The 8 T cell receptor beta chains below come from one sample, sequenced in a study of blood T cells in healthy people across ages. Primers used in a second PCR of about 7 to 11 cycles were a sample-barcoded 5' primer and a J-beta primer mix. Each CDR3 protein is one row after TCRdb ran MiXCR on the 5' RACE reads. The data contain about 1,500,000 distinct CDR3 sequences, around 39% of them seen just once; the ten biggest clones take up 7% to 9.5%. The sequenced sample was blood. All receptors come from a woman younger than 30 in good health.

This chain joins TRBV6-5 and TRBJ1-6, with a tentative D call TRBD1 (5 bases). V lost 0 bases, J lost 2 bases, and 14 bases lay in between. Germline V lookup: CDR1 MNHEY, CDR2 SVGAGI. This CDR3 has 18 residues. CDR3 coding DNA: TGTGCCAGCAGTTACTCGTCCCCAGCAGGGACCTATAATTCACCCCTCCACTTT. Residues: CASSYSSPAGTYNSPLHF.

This clonotype showed up many times. The chain combines TRBV29-1 with TRBJ2-7; D perhaps matches TRBD1 (5 bases). Germline CDR1 SQVTM, CDR2 ANQGSEA. Trimming cost V 8 bases and J 4 bases, with 18 bases left between them. The CDR3 totals 13 residues. CDR3 residues: CSPNRTACYEQYF. The CDR3 coding sequence is TGCAGCCCGAACAGGACCGCTTGTTACGAGCAGTACTTC.

The chain has TRBV11-2 and TRBJ2-7; 8 positions match TRBD1. This CDR3 comprises 15 residues. V shed 7 bases and J 7 bases; nucleotides not matched to a gene: 15. Germline CDR1 reads SGHAT; CDR2 reads FQNNGV. The DNA for the CDR3 is TGTGCCAGCACAATCCGGGACAGGAACTACAATGAGCAGTACTTC. Translating it yields CASTIRDRNYNEQYF.

A few counts support this clonotype. The chain employs TRBV7-9 and TRBJ2-1; no definite D call. CDR3 size: 16 residues. Germline CDR1 and CDR2: SEHNR and FQNEAQ (reference sequence). Trimming removed 0 bases at V and 0 bases at J, with 9 bases between. The DNA of the CDR3 is TGTGCCAGCAGCTTAGCTCCGGATAGCTCCTACAATGAGCAGTTCTTC. This translates into CASSLAPDSSYNEQFF.

CDR3 protein: CASGLGLAGVSYEQYF. The CDR3 nucleotides read TGTGCTAGTGGTTTGGGACTAGCTGGAGTCTCCTACGAGCAGTACTTC. The V and J genes are TRBV12-5 and TRBJ2-7; TRBD2 agrees at 7 bases. There are 16 residues in the CDR3. Germline V lookup: CDR1 LGHNT, CDR2 FRNRAP. The V segment lost 1 base and the J segment 0 bases; nucleotides outside the gene matches: 6.

This chain's CDR3 is CSAGGGLEPEQYF. The CDR3 DNA is TGCAGCGCGGGCGGGGGCTTAGAGCCCGAGCAGTACTTC. This sequence joins TRBV29-1 and TRBJ2-7; tentatively, D is TRBD2 (7 bases). Trimming took 7 bases from V and 6 from J, leaving 19 bases between them. The CDR3 totals 13 residues. CDR1 is SQVTM, CDR2 ANQGSEA, per germline.

V is TRBV18 and J is TRBJ2-7; 8 bases agree with TRBD1. Trimming removed 3 bases from V and 6 bases from J; junction bases left unmatched: 7. The V gene's germline CDR1 is KGHSH and CDR2 LQKENI. The CDR3 runs 14 residues. The CDR3 region has the DNA TGTGCCAGCTCACCCGGGGGACAGGTAATCGAGCAGTACTTC. Protein: CASSPGGQVIEQYF. The complete variable domain, with remaining parts taken from reference TRBV18 and TRBJ2-7, reads NAGVMQNPRHLVRRRGQEARLRCSPMKGHSHVYWYRQLPEEGLKFMVYLQKENIIDESGMPKERFSAEFPKEGPSILRIQQVVRGDSAAYFCASSPGGQVIEQYFGPGTRLTVT.

Only a few counts were recorded for this clonotype. V and J are TRBV20-1 and TRBJ1-2, with 8 bases fitting TRBD1. The J segment lost 6 bases and the V segment lost 6 bases, leaving 6 bases of the junction unmatched. Germline CDR1 and CDR2: DFQATT and SNEGSKA (reference sequence). The CDR3 is made up of 12 amino acids. CDR3 residues: CSASPTGDGYTF. Here the CDR3 DNA reads TGCAGTGCGAGCCCGACAGGGGATGGCTACACCTTC.